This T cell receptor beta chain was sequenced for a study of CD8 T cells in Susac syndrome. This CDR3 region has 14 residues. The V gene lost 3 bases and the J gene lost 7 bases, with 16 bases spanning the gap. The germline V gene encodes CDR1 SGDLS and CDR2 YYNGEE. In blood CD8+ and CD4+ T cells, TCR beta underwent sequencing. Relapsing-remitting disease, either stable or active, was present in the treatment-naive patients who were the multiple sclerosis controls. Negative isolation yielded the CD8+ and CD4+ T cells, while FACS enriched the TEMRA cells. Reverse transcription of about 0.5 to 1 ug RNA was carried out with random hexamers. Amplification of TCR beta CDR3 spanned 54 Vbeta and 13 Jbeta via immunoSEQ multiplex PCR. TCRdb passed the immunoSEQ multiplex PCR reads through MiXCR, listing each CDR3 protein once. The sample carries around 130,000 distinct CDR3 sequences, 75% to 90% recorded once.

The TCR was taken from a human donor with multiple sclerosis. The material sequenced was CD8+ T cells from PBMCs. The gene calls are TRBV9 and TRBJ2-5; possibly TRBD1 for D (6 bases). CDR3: CASSGPQGPGTQYF. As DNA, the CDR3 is TGTGCCAGCAGCGGACCACAGGGTCCGGGGACCCAGTACTTC.